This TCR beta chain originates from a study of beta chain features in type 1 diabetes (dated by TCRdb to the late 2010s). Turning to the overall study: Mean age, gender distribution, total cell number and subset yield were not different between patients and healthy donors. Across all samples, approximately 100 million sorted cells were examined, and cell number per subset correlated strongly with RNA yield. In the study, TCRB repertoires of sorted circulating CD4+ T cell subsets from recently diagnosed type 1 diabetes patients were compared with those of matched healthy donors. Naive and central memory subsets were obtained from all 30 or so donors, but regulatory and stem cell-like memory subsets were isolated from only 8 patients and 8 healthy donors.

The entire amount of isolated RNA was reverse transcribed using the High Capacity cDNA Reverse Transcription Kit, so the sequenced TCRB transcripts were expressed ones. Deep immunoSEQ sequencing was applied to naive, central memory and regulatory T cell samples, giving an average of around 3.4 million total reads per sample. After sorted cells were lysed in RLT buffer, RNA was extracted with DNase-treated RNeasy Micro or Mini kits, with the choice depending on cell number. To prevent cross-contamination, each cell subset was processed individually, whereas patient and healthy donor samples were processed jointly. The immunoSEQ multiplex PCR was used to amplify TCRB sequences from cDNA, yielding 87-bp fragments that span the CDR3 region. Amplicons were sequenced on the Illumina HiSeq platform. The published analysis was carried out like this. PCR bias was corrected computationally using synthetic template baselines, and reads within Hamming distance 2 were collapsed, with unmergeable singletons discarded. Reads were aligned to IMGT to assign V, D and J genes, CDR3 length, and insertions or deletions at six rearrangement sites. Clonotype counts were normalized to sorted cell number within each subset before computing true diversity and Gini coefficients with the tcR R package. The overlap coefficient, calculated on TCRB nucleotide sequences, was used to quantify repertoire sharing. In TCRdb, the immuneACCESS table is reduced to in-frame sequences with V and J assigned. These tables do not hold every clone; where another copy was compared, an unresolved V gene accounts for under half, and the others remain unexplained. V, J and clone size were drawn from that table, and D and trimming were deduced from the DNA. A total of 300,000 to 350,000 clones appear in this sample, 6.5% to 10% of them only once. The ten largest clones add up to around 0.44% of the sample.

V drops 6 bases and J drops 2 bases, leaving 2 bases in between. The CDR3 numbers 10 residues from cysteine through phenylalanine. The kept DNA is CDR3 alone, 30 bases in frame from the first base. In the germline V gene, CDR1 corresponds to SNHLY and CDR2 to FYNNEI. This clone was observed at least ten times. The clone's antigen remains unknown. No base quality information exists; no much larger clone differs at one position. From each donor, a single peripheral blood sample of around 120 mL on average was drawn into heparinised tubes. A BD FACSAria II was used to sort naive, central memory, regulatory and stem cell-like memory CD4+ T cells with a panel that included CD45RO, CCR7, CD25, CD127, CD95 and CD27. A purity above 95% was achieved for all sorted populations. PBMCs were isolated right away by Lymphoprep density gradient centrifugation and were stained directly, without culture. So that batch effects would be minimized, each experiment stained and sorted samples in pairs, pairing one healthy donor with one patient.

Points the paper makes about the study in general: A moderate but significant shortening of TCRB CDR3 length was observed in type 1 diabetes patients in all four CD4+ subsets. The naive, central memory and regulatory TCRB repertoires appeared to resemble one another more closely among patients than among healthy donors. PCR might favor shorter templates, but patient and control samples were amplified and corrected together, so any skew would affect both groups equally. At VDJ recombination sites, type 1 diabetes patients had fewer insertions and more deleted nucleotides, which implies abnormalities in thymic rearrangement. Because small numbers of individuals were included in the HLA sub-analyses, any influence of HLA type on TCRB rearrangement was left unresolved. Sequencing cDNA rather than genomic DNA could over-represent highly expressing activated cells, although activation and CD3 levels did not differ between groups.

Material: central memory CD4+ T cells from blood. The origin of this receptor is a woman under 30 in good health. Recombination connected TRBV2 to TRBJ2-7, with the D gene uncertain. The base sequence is TGTGCCAGCAGGGCCTACGAGCAGTACTTC. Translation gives CASRAYEQYF.